The 11 T cell receptor beta chains given below trace back to one sample, sequenced in a study of identical twins' blood T cells. Via MiXCR, TCRdb re-called the 5' RACE reads, giving one row per CDR3 protein. The table records around 380,000 distinct CDR3 sequences, 25% to 35% of them present only once. Sample: PBMCs. Every receptor here comes from a woman aged 18 to 55 in good health.

Points on this clonotype: One junction end disagrees with the germline gene, perhaps due to a read error. The chain has TRBV10-3 and TRBJ1-5, with D unclear. This CDR3 comprises 14 residues. Germline V lookup: CDR1 ENHRY, CDR2 SYGVKD. CDR3 DNA sequence: TGTGCCATAGTGGAGAGACAAGGCAATCAGCCCAAGCATTTT. Translated: CAIVERQGNQPKHF.

The chain uses TRBV5-1 and TRBJ1-1; TRBD1 is a possible D gene (6 bases). Trimming stripped 0 bases from V and 6 bases from J, with 9 bases between. CDR3 size: 13 residues. CDR1 is SGHRS, CDR2 YFSETQ, per germline. The CDR3, as DNA: TGCGCCAGCAGCTTGGGGGGGGCCCCTGAAGCTTTCTTT. Translated: CASSLGGAPEAFF. Full variable domain (outside the CDR3, taken from reference TRBV5-1 and TRBJ1-1): KAGVTQTPRYLIKTRGQQVTLSCSPISGHRSVSWYQQTPGQGLQFLFEYFSETQRNKGNFPGRFSGRQFSNSRSEMNVSTLELGDSALYLCASSLGGAPEAFFGQGTRLTVV.

This chain joins TRBV29-1 and TRBJ1-2, with 7 bases aligning to TRBD1. V shed 6 bases, J shed 4 bases, and the junction held 5 bases outside the gene matches. The V gene's germline CDR1 is SQVTM and CDR2 ANQGSEA. This CDR3 contains 12 residues. CDR3 nucleotide sequence: TGCAGCGTGACAGGGTCCTCCTATGGCTACACCTTC. Translating it yields CSVTGSSYGYTF. The full variable domain, rest sourced from reference TRBV29-1 and TRBJ1-2, is SAVISQKPSRDICQRGTSLTIQCQVDSQVTMMFWYRQQPGQSLTLIATANQGSEATYESGFVIDKFPISRPNLTFSTLTVSNMSPEDSSIYLCSVTGSSYGYTFGSGTRLTVV.

This clonotype has a count of ten or more. This chain links TRBV28 with TRBJ2-3; the D call may be TRBD1 or TRBD2 (5 bases each). Germline assignment: CDR1 MDHEN and CDR2 SYDVKM. The CDR3 runs 15 residues. Trimming cost V 3 bases and J 0 bases, with 10 bases left between them. The CDR3 loop is CASSFGASSTDTQYF. The CDR3 region has the DNA TGTGCCAGCAGTTTCGGGGCTTCTAGCACAGATACGCAGTATTTT.

This chain's CDR3 is CASSLAGLAGNTDTQYF. CDR3 sequence (DNA): TGTGCCAGCAGCCTGGCTGGTCTAGCGGGAAACACAGATACGCAGTATTTT. This chain links TRBV5-5 with TRBJ2-3; 9 nucleotides align to TRBD2. CDR3 length equals 17 residues. Germline trimming cut 4 bases from V and 2 bases from J; bases unmatched to any gene: 11. From germline, CDR1 is SGHKS and CDR2 YYEKEE (reference sequence). Based on the CDR3 plus reference TRBV5-5 and TRBJ2-3, the full variable domain is DAGVTQSPTHLIKTRGQQVTLRCSPISGHKSVSWYQQVLGQGPQFIFQYYEKEERGRGNFPDRFSARQFPNYSSELNVNALLLGDSALYLCASSLAGLAGNTDTQYFGPGTRLTVL.

The rearrangement uses TRBV7-9 and TRBJ2-4, with a possible D match to TRBD2 (7 bases). V shed 5 bases and J shed 3 bases, with 11 bases lying between them. The CDR3 is 14 amino acids. Germline V CDR1 and CDR2: SEHNR, FQNEAQ (reference sequence). The CDR3 DNA reads TGTGCCAGCAGCGGGGGGGCGGACAAAAACATTCAGTACTTC. Its protein product is CASSGGADKNIQYF.

This chain connects TRBV20-1 to TRBJ1-6; D call uncertain. This CDR3 has 13 amino acids. Trimming stripped 2 bases from V and 7 bases from J, with 9 bases between. Germline CDR1 and CDR2: DFQATT and SNEGSKA (reference sequence). The CDR3 region has the DNA TGCAGTGCTAGACCCGACACCAATTCACCCCTCCACTTT. This codes for CSARPDTNSPLHF.

This clonotype was seen only a few times. The V call is TRBV29-1, the J call TRBJ2-3, with D perhaps matching TRBD1 (6 bases). Germline-derived CDR1 and CDR2 are SQVTM and ANQGSEA. The V end lost 4 bases, the J end lost 4 bases, and 24 bases lay between the germline ends. The CDR3 length is 17 residues. The CDR3 coding sequence is TGCAGCGTTGTGCGAGGGGGAGAGGGTTGGCGTGCAGATACGCAGTATTTT. It codes for CSVVRGGEGWRADTQYF.

This clonotype was seen only a few times. The chain uses TRBV20-1 and TRBJ1-2; 11 nucleotides align to TRBD1. This CDR3 contains 14 residues. The V gene's germline CDR1 is DFQATT and CDR2 SNEGSKA (reference sequence). Trimming took 0 bases from V and 8 from J; bases not matched to a gene: 5. The CDR3 loop reads CSAREAGTGGGYTF. The CDR3 DNA reads as TGCAGTGCTAGAGAGGCCGGGACAGGGGGAGGCTACACCTTC.

The chain couples TRBV5-1 to TRBJ1-1; D is unresolved. CDR1 and CDR2 from the germline V gene are SGHRS and YFSETQ. This CDR3 comprises 13 residues. V lost 4 bases to trimming and J lost 6 bases, with 13 bases between them. DNA of the CDR3: TGCGCCAGCAGCGCGGGGTTGGCTGCTGAAGCTTTCTTT. This codes for CASSAGLAAEAFF.

This rearrangement joins TRBV29-1 to TRBJ2-1, with D perhaps being TRBD1 or TRBD2 (6 bases each). V lost 1 base to trimming and J lost 6 bases, with 13 bases between them. This CDR3 is built from 14 residues. Germline assignment: CDR1 SQVTM and CDR2 ANQGSEA. This chain's CDR3 is CSVEGGGPVNEQFF. CDR3 bases: TGCAGCGTTGAAGGAGGGGGGCCAGTCAATGAGCAGTTCTTC.